There are a few counts of the clone carrying this T cell receptor (beta chain). The data originate from a study of blood T cell repertoires in COVID-19. Study at large: Spain, Italy and the United States supplied samples that represented acute and convalescent COVID-19. T cells, B-cell-depleted T cells, or PBMCs provided the cDNA or gDNA that served as material.

Germline V lookup: CDR1 SNHLY, CDR2 FYNNEI. V gave up 10 bases and J gave up 4 bases, with 14 bases separating them. The CDR3 consists of 12 residues. During active infection, Seattle patients enrolled and were then monitored through disease. Source study methods: Cell counts per sample came from amplifying reference gene primers. Profiling relied on immunoSEQ multiplex PCR, and the TCRdb table lists in-frame clones only, not all of them. V and J calls and clone size come straight from that table; D and trimming were deduced from the DNA. The sample contains roughly 200,000 clones, more than 80% of which appear only once.

The TCR was taken from a woman aged 40 to 50 with COVID-19, enrolled during active disease. Material for sequencing was peripheral blood. This chain connects TRBV2 to TRBJ2-7, with D possibly TRBD1 on 5 matching bases. As DNA, the CDR3 is TGTGCCACCCAGGGATATGGGTACGAGCAGTACTTC. Amino acid sequence: CATQGYGYEQYF.